The present T cell receptor beta chain was sequenced within a study of T cells after yellow fever vaccination. Study overall: Using CD3, CD45RA, CCR7 and CD95, the EM, EMRA, CM and Tscm memory subsets were sorted.

General study results and limits: Researchers cautioned that FACS-sorted repertoires could harbor abundant clonotypes contaminating from the bulk population. Among primary-vaccination clones, most reappeared after the booster, at roughly 96% for CD4 and around 91% for CD8.

This clonotype occurred many times. The TCR cDNA carried a universal primer site and UMIs from 5'RACE template switching. TCRdb re-called the 5' RACE reads through MiXCR, storing one row per CDR3 protein. Here the sample spans about 10,000 distinct CDR3 sequences, 4% to 6% being singletons. The CDR3 is 15 amino acids. V dropped 3 bases and J dropped 2 bases, with 11 bases sitting between them. In germline, CDR1 is MGHDK, CDR2 SYGVNS. The chain links TRBV25-1 to TRBJ2-1; perhaps TRBD1 as D (6 bases). The source material was PBMCs, either bulk or a sorted T-cell subset (CD4+, CD8+, memory, or dextramer-sorted; not recorded which), sampled around 14 days after the first yellow fever vaccination. This receptor was identified in a young man who received the YFV17D yellow fever vaccine. The CDR3 loop reads CASSDWQGTYNEQFF. The DNA of the CDR3 is TGTGCCAGCAGTGACTGGCAGGGGACCTACAATGAGCAGTTCTTC. Supplemented by reference TRBV25-1 and TRBJ2-1, the full variable domain reads EADIYQTPRYLVIGTGKKITLECSQTMGHDKMYWYQQDPGMELHLIHYSYGVNSTEKGDLSSESTVSRIRTEHFPLTLESARPSHTSQYLCASSDWQGTYNEQFFGPGTRLTVL.